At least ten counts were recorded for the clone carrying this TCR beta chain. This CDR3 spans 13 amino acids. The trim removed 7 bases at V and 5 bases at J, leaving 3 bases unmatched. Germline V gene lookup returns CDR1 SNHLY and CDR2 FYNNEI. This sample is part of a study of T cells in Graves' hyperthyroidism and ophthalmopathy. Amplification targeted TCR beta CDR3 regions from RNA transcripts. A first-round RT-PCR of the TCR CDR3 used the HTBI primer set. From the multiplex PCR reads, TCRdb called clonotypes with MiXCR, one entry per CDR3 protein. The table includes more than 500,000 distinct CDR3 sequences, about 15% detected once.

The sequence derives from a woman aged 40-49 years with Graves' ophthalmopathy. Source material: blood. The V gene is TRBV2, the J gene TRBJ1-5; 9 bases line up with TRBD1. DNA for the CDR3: TGTGCCAGCATGGGACAGGGCGATCAGCCCCAGCATTTT. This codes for CASMGQGDQPQHF.